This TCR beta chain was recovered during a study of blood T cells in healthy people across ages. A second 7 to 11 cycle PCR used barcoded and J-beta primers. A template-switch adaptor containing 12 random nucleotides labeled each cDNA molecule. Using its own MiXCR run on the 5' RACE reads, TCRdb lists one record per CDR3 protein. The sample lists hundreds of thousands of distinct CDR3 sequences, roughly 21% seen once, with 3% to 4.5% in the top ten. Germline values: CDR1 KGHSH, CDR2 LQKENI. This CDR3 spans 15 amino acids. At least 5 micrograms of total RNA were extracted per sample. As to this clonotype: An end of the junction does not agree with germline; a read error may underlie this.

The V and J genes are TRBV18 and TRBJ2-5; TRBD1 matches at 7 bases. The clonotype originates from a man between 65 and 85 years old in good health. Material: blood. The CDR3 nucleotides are TGTACCAGCTCACACGGGACAGTTAAGAAAGAGACCCAGTACTTC. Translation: CTSSHGTVKKETQYF.